This is a list of T cell receptor beta chains from one sample in a study of T cell responses to AZD1222 COVID-19 vaccine. The protocol was immunoSEQ multiplex PCR, while the TCRdb copy is restricted to in-frame clones and leaves out a portion. The sample has approximately 180,000 clones, 90% to 95% seen once. Sample: peripheral blood, taken on day 0 of AZD1222 vaccination. All receptors come from an adult in good health. CDR3s include the opening cysteine and the closing phenylalanine or tryptophan. Each record gives: J gene, CDR3 length, clone size, V gene, D gene, CDR3 DNA, CDR3 protein. D genes are given only for firm matches. The size entry is marked missing in some rows and otherwise reads once, few, many or a size class.

TRBJ2-7,14,-,TRBV19,TRBD2,TGTGCCAGTAGTATCGGGCTAGCGGGAGCCGAGCAGTACTTC,CASSIGLAGAEQYF
TRBJ1-1,15,-,TRBV29-1,TRBD1,TGCAGCGTAGCCGGGACAGGGGGCCTTTACACTGAAGCTTTCTTT,CSVAGTGGLYTEAFF
TRBJ1-5,12,-,TRBV6-1,-,TGTGCCAGCAGTGAAGCCGGTCAGCCCCAGCATTTT,CASSEAGQPQHF
TRBJ2-1,20,-,TRBV27,TRBD1,TGTGCCAGCAGCCTTACCGGGGTGGGGACAGGCGCTACCCTCTACAATGAGCAGTTCTTC,CASSLTGVGTGATLYNEQFF
TRBJ2-3,14,-,TRBV27,-,TGTGCCAGCAGTTTGGCCCGAGGCACAGATACGCAGTATTTT,CASSLARGTDTQYF
TRBJ2-2,16,once,TRBV6-4,-,TGTGCCAGCAGTGAAGAGGGGGAGGGCCCTACCGGGGAGCTGTTTTTT,CASSEEGEGPTGELFF
TRBJ2-5,16,-,TRBV5-5,-,TGTGCCAGCAGCTTAGGAGCAGACACCCTCCAAGAGACCCAGTACTTC,CASSLGADTLQETQYF
TRBJ1-2,14,-,TRBV19,-,TGTGCCAGTAGTCTCTGGGGGAGGGTCTATGGCTACACCTTC,CASSLWGRVYGYTF
TRBJ1-5,19,-,TRBV19,-,TGTGCCAGTAGTATACCCTTTGGGGACCGCCTCTATAGCAATCAGCCCCAGCATTTT,CASSIPFGDRLYSNQPQHF
TRBJ2-5,16,-,TRBV5-1,TRBD1,TGCGCCAGCAGCTTGGAGGCTTCAGGGGGCGACGGGACCCAGTACTTC,CASSLEASGGDGTQYF
TRBJ1-1,15,-,TRBV15,TRBD1,TGTGCCACCAGCAGGGCCGGGACAGGGAACACTGAAGCTTTCTTT,CATSRAGTGNTEAFF
TRBJ2-7,15,-,TRBV2,-,TGTGCCAGCAGTGAACGATGGGGAGGAAGCAGCGAGCAGTACTTC,CASSERWGGSSEQYF